These 19 T cell receptor beta chains were sequenced from one sample in a study of T cells in Graves' hyperthyroidism and ophthalmopathy (dated by TCRdb to 2018 to 2020). The library was built by means of multiplex PCR. Data came from an Illumina HiSeq 2000. The TCR beta CDR3 regions were amplified from RNA transcripts. For the first round of RT-PCR on the TCR CDR3, the HTBI primer set was used together with the Qiagen OneStep RT-PCR kit. The public sequencing data were trimmed at Q25 with fastp and processed into clonotypes with MiXCR by TCRdb, which kept only in-frame beta chains. Identical CDR3 protein sequences are pooled into one entry, listed with their most common genes and DNA. The sample table holds 270,000 or so distinct CDR3 sequences, of which approximately 14% were seen once. 30% of the sample is taken by the ten largest. The sample was blood. All receptors come from a woman aged 45-60 years with Graves' hyperthyroidism that later progressed to Graves' ophthalmopathy.

This chain uses TRBV7-3 with TRBJ1-1; D is perhaps TRBD1 (5 bases). V was shortened by 3 bases and J by 7 bases, with 12 bases between the two germline ends. The V gene's germline CDR1 is SGHTA and CDR2 FQGTGA. This CDR3 comprises 13 residues. CDR3 nucleotides: TGTGCCAGCAGCTTGAGGGGACGGAGTGAAGCTTTCTTT. Translation: CASSLRGRSEAFF.

In its sample, this clonotype was seen many times. V is TRBV28 and J is TRBJ2-4; D uncertain. The CDR3 length is 15 residues. Per germline, CDR1 MDHEN and CDR2 SYDVKM. Trimming took off 5 bases at V and 0 bases at J, with 11 bases between the two ends. CDR3 coding DNA: TGTGCCAGCAGTGGGGTCGGTGCAGCCAAAAACATTCAGTACTTC. Translating gives CASSGVGAAKNIQYF. Variable domain in full (rest from reference TRBV28 and TRBJ2-4): DVKVTQSSRYLVKRTGEKVFLECVQDMDHENMFWYRQDPGLGLRLIYFSYDVKMKEKGDIPEGYSVSREKKERFSLILESASTNQTSMYLCASSGVGAAKNIQYFGAGTRLSVL.

This clonotype was counted ten times or more. CDR3 sequence reads: CASSIGWGSTDTQYF. DNA of the CDR3: TGTGCCAGTAGTATAGGTTGGGGGAGCACAGATACGCAGTATTTT. This chain links TRBV19 with TRBJ2-3, with D tentatively TRBD1 or TRBD2 (5 bases each). V was pared by 1 base and J by 0 bases, with 8 bases between. The CDR3 is made up of 15 amino acids. Germline V gene lookup returns CDR1 LNHDA and CDR2 SQIVND (reference sequence).

This clonotype has a handful of counts. This chain connects TRBV9 to TRBJ2-1; 11 bases are a match to TRBD2. CDR3 size: 15 residues. Trimming took 3 bases from V and 9 from J; bases not matched to a gene: 8. Germline CDR1 reads SGDLS; CDR2 reads YYNGEE. CDR3 sequence reads: CASSALAGGRGEQFF. The CDR3 nucleotides read TGTGCCAGCAGCGCGCTAGCGGGAGGTAGGGGTGAGCAGTTCTTC.

Many counts were recorded for this clonotype. The chain recombines TRBV5-1 with TRBJ2-7, with unresolved D. The germline V gene encodes CDR1 SGHRS and CDR2 YFSETQ. V was clipped by 5 bases and J by 5 bases, with 14 bases between them. This CDR3 spans 13 amino acids. The CDR3 coding sequence is TGCGCCAGCAGGCCGAACCAGGTGGACGAGCAGTACTTC. It specifies CASRPNQVDEQYF.

Only a few counts were recorded for this clonotype. The chain recombines TRBV20-1 with TRBJ1-6, with D hard to call. The V gene lost 3 bases and the J gene lost 4 bases, with 13 bases spanning the gap. The CDR3 loop spans 15 amino acids. Germline CDR1 and CDR2: DFQATT and SNEGSKA (reference sequence). This CDR3 is CSASPPRQYNSPLHF. For the CDR3, the DNA is TGCAGTGCTAGCCCACCGCGGCAGTATAATTCACCCCTCCACTTT.

This clonotype was observed at least ten times. V usage is TRBV6-1 and J usage is TRBJ2-3; 14 bases agree with TRBD2. This CDR3 region has 16 residues. Trimming cost V 5 bases and J 6 bases; bases outside gene matches: 7. Germline CDR1 and CDR2: MNHNS and SASEGT. For the CDR3, the DNA is TGTGCCAGCAGTCCGGGACTAGCGGGAGCTGTTGATACGCAGTATTTT. It yields the protein CASSPGLAGAVDTQYF.

At least ten counts were recorded for this clonotype. The rearrangement uses TRBV13 and TRBJ2-1, with 16 nucleotides matching TRBD2. Trimming at V came to 3 bases and at J to 4 bases, leaving 6 bases not matched to a gene. Germline CDR1 PRHDT, CDR2 FYEKMQ (reference sequence). This CDR3 has 18 amino acids. DNA for the CDR3: TGTGCCAGCAGCTTCGGGACTAGCGGGAGGGAGGCGTACAATGAGCAGTTCTTC. Translating it yields CASSFGTSGREAYNEQFF.

This clonotype was counted many times. This rearrangement joins TRBV18 to TRBJ1-1; 9 nucleotides agree with TRBD1. Germline V gene data show CDR1 as KGHSH and CDR2 as LQKENI. The CDR3 contains 15 residues. J gave up 4 bases and V 2 bases, and 5 bases lay outside the gene matches. CDR3 in amino acids: CASSPDDRGTTEAFF. In nucleotides, the CDR3 is TGTGCCAGCTCACCAGACGACAGGGGGACCACTGAAGCTTTCTTT.

This clonotype occurred a few times. The chain uses TRBV5-1 and TRBJ1-3; the D gene is possibly TRBD1 (5 bases). The CDR3 totals 15 residues. With 0 bases removed from V and 0 bases from J, the gap between germline ends came to 7 bases. CDR1 is SGHRS and CDR2 is YFSETQ in the germline V gene. The CDR3 DNA follows: TGCGCCAGCAGCTTGGCGGGGGGCTCTGGAAACACCATATATTTT. Translating gives CASSLAGGSGNTIYF.

Comments on this clonotype: This clone may be a read error of a much larger clone one base away. The rearrangement joins TRBV7-9 to TRBJ2-7; D is possibly TRBD1 or TRBD2 (5 bases each). V was trimmed by 2 bases and J by 2 bases, leaving 13 bases between them. The CDR3 runs 15 residues. Germline CDR1 SEHNR, CDR2 FQNEAQ (reference sequence). CDR3 sequence: CASSLMGTPTYEQYF. CDR3 bases: TGTGCCAGCAGCTTAATGGGGACGCCTACCTACGAGCAGTACTTC.

This clonotype was seen a handful of times. J is TRBJ1-5 and V is TRBV20-1; TRBD1 aligns across 9 bases. The CDR3 loop spans 15 amino acids. CDR1 is DFQATT and CDR2 is SNEGSKA in the germline V gene (reference sequence). V lost 0 bases, J lost 3 bases, and 3 bases stayed unmatched. The CDR3 reads CSARETGGFNQPQHF. Written as DNA, the CDR3 is TGCAGTGCTAGAGAGACAGGGGGTTTCAATCAGCCCCAGCATTTT.

This clonotype was counted many times. The chain recombines TRBV7-3 with TRBJ2-5, with D possibly matching TRBD2 (5 bases). CDR3 length equals 13 residues. From germline, CDR1 is SGHTA and CDR2 FQGTGA. Trimming stripped 5 bases from V and 4 bases from J, with 11 bases between. The CDR3 reads CASSQGSGETQYF. The CDR3 DNA sequence: TGTGCCAGCAGCCAAGGGAGCGGAGAGACCCAGTACTTC.

This clonotype was found a few times. The J gene is TRBJ1-1, the V gene TRBV11-3, with D possibly being TRBD1 (5 bases). Germline V gene lookup returns CDR1 SGHNT and CDR2 YENEEA. The CDR3 contains 15 residues. The germline V and J ends were trimmed by 5 bases and 1 base, with 14 bases remaining between them. The chain's CDR3 is CASSPPGGKNTEAFF. CDR3 nucleotides: TGTGCCAGCAGCCCTCCGGGGGGGAAGAACACTGAAGCTTTCTTT.

This clonotype was seen ten or more times. This chain uses TRBV15 with TRBJ1-1; D is ambiguous. This CDR3 has 14 amino acids. Between the trimmed V and J ends, which lost 0 bases and 6 bases, there was a span of 11 bases. The germline V gene encodes CDR1 LNHNV and CDR2 YYDKDF (reference sequence). In DNA form, the CDR3 reads TGTGCCACCAGCAGAGATTCTGTCGGACCTGAAGCTTTCTTT. This encodes CATSRDSVGPEAFF.

This clonotype was detected a few times. This chain joins TRBV5-4 and TRBJ2-5, with D tentatively TRBD1 (5 bases). V was pared by 2 bases and J by 2 bases, with 10 bases between. CDR3 length: 14 residues. CDR1 and CDR2 (germline): SGHNT, YYREEE (reference sequence). The CDR3: CASSLMAGQETQYF. Here the CDR3 DNA reads TGTGCCAGCAGCTTAATGGCAGGGCAAGAGACCCAGTACTTC.

V usage is TRBV18 and J usage is TRBJ2-7; 9 nucleotides line up with TRBD2. The trim removed 3 bases at V and 6 bases at J, leaving 6 bases unmatched. Germline loops: CDR1 KGHSH, CDR2 LQKENI. The CDR3 has 14 residues. DNA for the CDR3: TGTGCCAGCTCACCGGCGGGGGGGGGTTCCGAGCAGTACTTC. Encoded protein: CASSPAGGGSEQYF.

The genes are TRBV20-1 and TRBJ2-3, with 9 bases lining up with TRBD2. CDR3 length: 17 residues. Germline V gives CDR1 DFQATT, CDR2 SNEGSKA (reference sequence). With V trimmed by 0 bases and J by 3 bases, 10 bases remained unmatched. CDR3 DNA: TGCAGTGCTAGAGATCCAGAAGTAGCGGGAGTTACAGATACGCAGTATTTT. The encoded protein is CSARDPEVAGVTDTQYF.

This clonotype was detected many times. The rearrangement links TRBV10-3 to TRBJ1-1, with D unresolved. With 4 bases removed from V and 1 base from J, the gap between germline ends came to 13 bases. The germline CDR1 and CDR2 sequences are ENHRY and SYGVKD. The CDR3 length is 15 residues. CDR3 region: CAISAVEKRNTEAFF. The CDR3 DNA sequence: TGTGCCATCAGTGCCGTAGAAAAGAGGAACACTGAAGCTTTCTTT.